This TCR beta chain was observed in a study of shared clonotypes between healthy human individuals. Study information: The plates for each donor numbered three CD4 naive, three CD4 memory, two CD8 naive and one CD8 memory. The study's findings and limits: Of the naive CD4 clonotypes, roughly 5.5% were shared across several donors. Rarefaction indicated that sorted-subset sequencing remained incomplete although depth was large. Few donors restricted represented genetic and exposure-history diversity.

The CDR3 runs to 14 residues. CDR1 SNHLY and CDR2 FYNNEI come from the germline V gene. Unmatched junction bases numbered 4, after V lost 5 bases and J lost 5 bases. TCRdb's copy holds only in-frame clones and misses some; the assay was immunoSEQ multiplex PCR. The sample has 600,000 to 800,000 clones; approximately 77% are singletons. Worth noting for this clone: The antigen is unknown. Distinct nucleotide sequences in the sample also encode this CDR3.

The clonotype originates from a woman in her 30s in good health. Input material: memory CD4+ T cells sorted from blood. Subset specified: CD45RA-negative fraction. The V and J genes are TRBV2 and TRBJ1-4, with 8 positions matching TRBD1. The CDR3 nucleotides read TGTGCCAGCAGTAGAGACAGGGGAAATGAAAAACTGTTTTTT. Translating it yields CASSRDRGNEKLFF.